The 15 T cell receptor beta chains below come from one sample, sequenced in a study of patients and donors after allogeneic stem cell transplantation. TCRdb called the RT-PCR reads again in MiXCR, with one record for every CDR3 protein. Among hundreds of thousands of distinct CDR3 sequences listed, 15% to 20% were seen once. The sequenced sample was blood, either unsorted or a sorted T cell fraction (not recorded which). All receptors come from a human donor who was either an allogeneic HSCT recipient or a stem cell or donor lymphocyte infusion donor (not recorded which). It is not recorded whose cells these are; they may come from a transplant donor.

This chain connects TRBV28 to TRBJ2-3, with 14 nucleotides matching TRBD2. Per germline, CDR1 MDHEN and CDR2 SYDVKM. V shed 5 bases, J shed 5 bases, and the junction held 15 bases outside the gene matches. The CDR3 runs 19 residues. CDR3 nucleotides: TGTGCCAGCAGTCTGGGGCCCTGGGTGGGGACTAGCGGGAGAGATACGCAGTATTTT. It translates to CASSLGPWVGTSGRDTQYF.

Only a few counts were recorded for this clonotype. The chain recombines TRBV7-2 with TRBJ2-1; 7 bases are a match to TRBD2. CDR1 and CDR2 from the germline V gene are SGHTA and FQGNSA. Trimming at V came to 5 bases and at J to 4 bases, leaving 5 bases not matched to a gene. CDR3 length equals 14 residues. CDR3 sequence reads: CASSSRTSYNEQFF. The CDR3 nucleotides are TGTGCCAGCAGCAGTCGGACTAGTTACAATGAGCAGTTCTTC.

This sequence joins TRBV24-1 and TRBJ2-7, with 12 bases fitting TRBD1. The germline CDR1 and CDR2 sequences are KGHDR and SFDVKD. The CDR3 totals 16 residues. V lost 3 bases to trimming and J lost 6 bases; unmatched junction nucleotides: 8. DNA of the CDR3: TGTGCCACCAGTGATGGCCGGGACAGGGGGCGGTTCGAGCAGTACTTC. As protein: CATSDGRDRGRFEQYF.

The gene calls are TRBV19 and TRBJ2-7; TRBD1 might be the D (5 bases). The CDR3 consists of 14 residues. Germline V lookup: CDR1 LNHDA, CDR2 SQIVND (reference sequence). Trimming pared 3 bases from V and 0 bases from J, leaving 9 bases between. For the CDR3, the DNA is TGTGCCAGTAGTATTGACAGTAACTCCTACGAGCAGTACTTC. Translating gives CASSIDSNSYEQYF.

The rearrangement uses TRBV24-1 and TRBJ1-5; D not resolved. This CDR3 is built from 14 residues. V lost 3 bases and J 1 base, leaving 6 bases between the germline ends. Germline V gives CDR1 KGHDR, CDR2 SFDVKD. In DNA, the CDR3 is TGTGCCACCAGTGATAAGGACAGCAATCAGCCCCAGCATTTT. Translated: CATSDKDSNQPQHF.

This clonotype was counted only a few times. This rearrangement joins TRBV6-2 or TRBV6-3 to TRBJ1-5; the D gene is possibly TRBD1 (6 bases). The CDR3 sequence is 15 residues long. V was clipped by 5 bases and J by 5 bases, with 16 bases between them. In germline, CDR1 is MNHEY, CDR2 SVGEGT. The CDR3 nucleotides read TGTGCCAGCAGTCCTCAAAAGCAGGGGTATCAGCCCCAGCATTTT. Protein sequence: CASSPQKQGYQPQHF.

This clonotype was seen repeatedly, ten times or more. J is TRBJ1-2 and V is TRBV12-3 or TRBV12-4; 7 bases agree with TRBD1. The J segment lost 2 bases and the V segment lost 6 bases, leaving 6 bases of the junction unmatched. This CDR3 has 14 amino acids. In DNA form, the CDR3 reads TGTGCCAGCAGCCCGACAGGGTTAAACTATGGCTACACCTTC. This codes for CASSPTGLNYGYTF.

The rearrangement joins TRBV20-1 to TRBJ1-2, with a possible D match to TRBD1 (5 bases). Germline CDR1 DFQATT, CDR2 SNEGSKA (reference sequence). CDR3 length: 13 residues. V gave up 0 bases and J gave up 8 bases, with 13 bases separating them. In DNA, the CDR3 is TGCAGTGCTAGAGATAACCAGGGTGGAGGCTACACCTTC. This translates into CSARDNQGGGYTF.

The chain recombines TRBV15 with TRBJ2-1; D is uncertain. The CDR3 spans 12 residues. Trimming took 0 bases from V and 8 from J, leaving 5 bases between them. Germline V gene lookup returns CDR1 LNHNV and CDR2 YYDKDF (reference sequence). CDR3 in amino acids: CATSRDLDEQFF. CDR3 DNA sequence: TGTGCCACCAGCAGAGATCTGGATGAGCAGTTCTTC.

The rearrangement links TRBV5-1 to TRBJ1-2; D uncertain. The CDR3 is 14 residues long. The V gene lost 4 bases and the J gene lost 0 bases, with 10 bases spanning the gap. The V gene's germline CDR1 is SGHRS and CDR2 YFSETQ. The CDR3 region has the DNA TGCGCCAGCAGCCCGGACGCTCCTAACTATGGCTACACCTTC. Protein sequence: CASSPDAPNYGYTF. The whole variable domain, remainder taken from reference TRBV5-1 and TRBJ1-2, is KAGVTQTPRYLIKTRGQQVTLSCSPISGHRSVSWYQQTPGQGLQFLFEYFSETQRNKGNFPGRFSGRQFSNSRSEMNVSTLELGDSALYLCASSPDAPNYGYTFGSGTRLTVV.

The genes are TRBV6-2 or TRBV6-3 and TRBJ2-1; the match to TRBD1 covers 10 bases. V was pared by 6 bases and J by 6 bases, with 2 bases of the junction left unmatched. Per germline, CDR1 MNHEY and CDR2 SVGEGT. The length of the CDR3 is 13 residues. CDR3 region: CASSRTGGNEQFF. CDR3 DNA: TGTGCCAGCAGCCGGACAGGGGGCAATGAGCAGTTCTTC.

This clonotype came up many times. The chain has TRBV2 and TRBJ1-5; possibly TRBD1 for D (5 bases). Germline V CDR1 and CDR2: SNHLY, FYNNEI. The CDR3 runs to 16 residues. The V end lost 1 base, the J end lost 2 bases, and 12 bases lay between the germline ends. The chain's CDR3 is CASSEEGAVGNQPQHF. CDR3 coding DNA: TGTGCCAGCAGTGAAGAAGGGGCGGTCGGCAATCAGCCCCAGCATTTT.

This clonotype appeared a few times. The rearrangement joins TRBV15 to TRBJ1-2; D is uncertain. Germline V lookup: CDR1 LNHNV, CDR2 YYDKDF (reference sequence). The V end lost 0 bases, the J end lost 5 bases, and 10 bases lay between the germline ends. The CDR3 has 14 residues. The CDR3 region has the DNA TGTGCCACCAGCAGAGATAGTTTGGGATATGGCTACACCTTC. It encodes CATSRDSLGYGYTF.

This rearrangement joins TRBV11-1 to TRBJ2-2; D unclear. The V end lost 7 bases, the J end lost 4 bases, and 16 bases lay between the germline ends. CDR1 and CDR2 (germline): SGHAT, FQDESV (reference sequence). The length of the CDR3 is 15 residues. The CDR3 spells CASTPRARGTGELFF. Written as DNA, the CDR3 is TGTGCCAGCACCCCACGGGCACGCGGCACCGGGGAGCTGTTTTTT.

This clonotype has a handful of counts. The rearrangement joins TRBV6-5 to TRBJ1-2; maybe TRBD1 (5 bases). Trimming removed 0 bases from V and 8 bases from J, with 13 bases in between. This CDR3 spans 14 amino acids. CDR1 and CDR2 (germline): MNHEY, SVGAGI. CDR3 residues: CASSYSGQGLGYTF. CDR3 bases: TGTGCCAGCAGTTACTCGGGTCAGGGTTTAGGCTACACCTTC.